The 19 T cell receptor beta chains given below trace back to one sample, sequenced in a study of cytomegalovirus exposure and HLA in healthy donors. The PCR contained 60 Vbeta and 13 Jbeta primers. Method: immunoSEQ multiplex PCR; TCRdb's copy keeps in-frame clones and lacks some. This sample has some 140,000 clones, with roughly 80% found just once. The sample taken for sequencing was PBMCs. The receptors derive from a man aged 35-49 years in good health and CMV-seronegative.

With regard to this clone: This CDR3 fails to terminate in the conserved phenylalanine or tryptophan, so it likely reflects a read error. The DNA is omitted, as the CDR3 cannot be located on it reliably, and the CDR3 follows TCRdb's listing. The chain couples TRBV29-1 to TRBJ1-2; the table assigns TRBD1, which was not confirmed against the DNA. CDR1 is SQVTM, CDR2 ANQGSEA, per germline. Including both end residues, the CDR3 is 11 amino acids long. The CDR3 region is CSVLLEQGQVL.

The rearrangement links TRBV29-1 to TRBJ2-7; 7 bases agree with TRBD1. The CDR3 sequence is 12 residues long. Germline CDR1 is SQVTM and CDR2 is ANQGSEA. Germline trimming cut 7 bases from V and 0 bases from J; bases unmatched to any gene: 3. The CDR3 DNA is TGCAGCGCGGGGACAGACTCCTACGAGCAGTACTTC. Translated: CSAGTDSYEQYF.

This rearrangement joins TRBV7-2 to TRBJ2-3, with a possible D match to TRBD2 (5 bases). V lost 6 bases and J 4 bases, leaving 17 bases between the germline ends. The CDR3 extends over 15 amino acids. The germline gives CDR1 SGHTA, CDR2 FQGNSA. The CDR3 here is CASSGSQTTSDTQYF. The CDR3 DNA sequence: TGTGCCAGCAGTGGGAGCCAAACAACCTCAGATACGCAGTATTTT.

This clone was seen once. The chain is built from TRBV7-2 and TRBJ2-1; no firm D call. The CDR3 covers 16 residues. Germline-derived CDR1 and CDR2 are SGHTA and FQGNSA. V lost 2 bases and J lost 0, with 11 bases in between. The CDR3 DNA reads TGTGCCAGCAGCTTAACAGTTTATCGCTCCTACAATGAGCAGTTCTTC. It specifies CASSLTVYRSYNEQFF.

J is TRBJ2-7 and V is TRBV7-9; D is uncertain. Germline V gives CDR1 SEHNR, CDR2 FQNEAQ (reference sequence). The length of the CDR3 is 13 residues. Trimming shortened V by 4 bases and J by 3 bases, and 10 bases separated the two germline ends. Here the CDR3 reads CASSSGGYYEQYF. CDR3 in DNA: TGTGCCAGCAGCTCCGGCGGATACTACGAGCAGTACTTC.

The chain employs TRBV6-5 and TRBJ1-3; 8 nucleotides match TRBD1. The J segment lost 4 bases and the V segment lost 4 bases, leaving 3 bases of the junction unmatched. Per the germline V gene, CDR1 is MNHEY and CDR2 is SVGAGI. The CDR3 has 14 residues. Here the CDR3 reads CASSWTGPGNTIYF. CDR3 sequence (DNA): TGTGCCAGCAGTTGGACAGGGCCGGGAAACACCATATATTTT.

The chain combines TRBV6-5 with TRBJ1-5, with D perhaps matching TRBD1 (5 bases). Looked up from germline, CDR1 is MNHEY and CDR2 is SVGAGI. Trimming took 0 bases from V and 6 from J, leaving 12 bases between them. The CDR3 contains 15 residues. The DNA of the CDR3 is TGTGCCAGCAGTTACTCATGGGGCCTCCTTCAGCCCCAGCATTTT. This sequence encodes CASSYSWGLLQPQHF.

This clone was observed a handful of times. The chain uses TRBV25-1 and TRBJ1-1, with TRBD1 matching over 7 bases. This CDR3 region has 12 residues. Germline lookup yields CDR1 MGHDK and CDR2 SYGVNS. V trimming: 4 bases; J trimming: 7 bases; junction bases outside the gene matches: 3. This chain's CDR3 is CASSARTGEAFF. CDR3 in DNA: TGTGCCAGCAGTGCCCGGACAGGTGAAGCTTTCTTT.

The V gene is TRBV5-1, the J gene TRBJ1-5, with 7 nucleotides matching TRBD1. The CDR3 has 14 amino acids. V lost 4 bases, J lost 4 bases, and 5 bases stayed unmatched. Germline-derived CDR1 and CDR2 are SGHRS and YFSETQ. CDR3 bases: TGCGCCAGCAGCCAGGGACAGCCGAATCAGCCCCAGCATTTT. Protein sequence: CASSQGQPNQPQHF.

The chain is built from TRBV15 and TRBJ1-5; D is possibly TRBD1 (5 bases). Trimming pared 3 bases from V and 2 bases from J, leaving 11 bases between. Germline values: CDR1 LNHNV, CDR2 YYDKDF (reference sequence). The CDR3 totals 15 residues. The CDR3 bases are TGTGCCACCAGCAGTAAGGGGAATGGCAATCAGCCCCAGCATTTT. Protein sequence: CATSSKGNGNQPQHF.

Only one count was recorded for this clone. This chain joins TRBV29-1 and TRBJ1-1, with a tentative D call TRBD1 (5 bases). Germline values: CDR1 SQVTM, CDR2 ANQGSEA. V was cut by 7 bases and J by 5 bases, with 20 bases left in between. The CDR3 has 14 residues. CDR3 sequence reads: CSALGPGVGTEAFF. The CDR3 DNA reads TGCAGCGCCTTAGGCCCGGGGGTGGGTACTGAAGCTTTCTTT. Looking up the rest from reference TRBV29-1 and TRBJ1-1 gives the full variable domain: SAVISQKPSRDICQRGTSLTIQCQVDSQVTMMFWYRQQPGQSLTLIATANQGSEATYESGFVIDKFPISRPNLTFSTLTVSNMSPEDSSIYLCSALGPGVGTEAFFGQGTRLTVV.

The chain couples TRBV4-1 to TRBJ2-7; possibly TRBD1 for D (5 bases). The germline CDR1 and CDR2 sequences are MGHRA and YSYEKL. The length of the CDR3 is 15 residues. The ends were cut back, 1 base at V and 2 bases at J, with 12 bases in the middle. The DNA for the CDR3 is TGCGCCAGCAGCCAAGCCGGACACCGAACCTACGAGCAGTACTTC. Protein: CASSQAGHRTYEQYF.

The rearrangement uses TRBV30 and TRBJ1-3; weak D call: TRBD1 (5 bases). The germline CDR1 and CDR2 sequences are GTSNPN and SVGIG (reference sequence). This CDR3 region has 14 residues. Trimming cost V 5 bases and J 4 bases, with 15 bases left between them. The DNA for the CDR3 is TGTGCCTGGTCGCCAGGGTCGTTGGGAAACACCATATATTTT. This translates into CAWSPGSLGNTIYF.

The chain is built from TRBV7-2 and TRBJ2-1, with 9 bases fitting TRBD2. V dropped 4 bases and J dropped 3; count of bases not matched to a gene: 4. The CDR3 sequence is 15 residues long. Germline values: CDR1 SGHTA, CDR2 FQGNSA. The DNA of the CDR3 is TGTGCCAGCAGCTACGGGACTAGCAGCTACAATGAGCAGTTCTTC. Its protein is CASSYGTSSYNEQFF.

The V and J genes are TRBV11-2 and TRBJ2-2, with D possibly TRBD2 on 6 matching bases. Trimming pared 0 bases from V and 4 bases from J, leaving 6 bases between. Germline CDR1 reads SGHAT; CDR2 reads FQNNGV. This CDR3 is 14 amino acids long. CDR3 nucleotides: TGTGCCAGCAGCTTAGAACTAGCCACCGGGGAGCTGTTTTTT. Residues: CASSLELATGELFF.

The genes are TRBV19 and TRBJ2-7; 8 bases are a match to TRBD2. J lost 1 base, V lost 4 bases, and 6 bases had no gene match. Germline-derived CDR1 and CDR2 are LNHDA and SQIVND (reference sequence). This CDR3 has 15 residues. The CDR3 DNA reads as TGTGCCAGTAGTACCAGCGGGAGAAGTTCCTACGAGCAGTACTTC. It codes for CASSTSGRSSYEQYF.

The rearrangement links TRBV7-2 to TRBJ2-5, with TRBD1 identical over 7 bases. This CDR3 has 14 amino acids. The germline CDR1 and CDR2 sequences are SGHTA and FQGNSA. The J segment lost 5 bases and the V segment lost 5 bases, leaving 8 bases of the junction unmatched. The CDR3 sequence: CASSDRGGGETQYF. In DNA form, the CDR3 reads TGTGCCAGCAGCGACCGAGGGGGCGGGGAGACCCAGTACTTC.

In its sample, this clone was seen a few times. The chain recombines TRBV5-1 with TRBJ2-5, with TRBD2 matching 11 bases. The CDR3 covers 17 residues. With 4 bases clipped from V and 4 bases from J, the junction kept 12 bases outside the gene matches. Germline V gene sequence: CDR1 SGHRS, CDR2 YFSETQ. CDR3 sequence reads: CASSRGIAGGPPETQYF. CDR3 in DNA: TGCGCCAGCAGCCGGGGAATAGCGGGAGGGCCCCCAGAGACCCAGTACTTC.

This clone was counted only a few times. V gene TRBV11-1 combines with J gene TRBJ1-2; D is unclear. V was shortened by 5 bases and J by 4 bases, with 5 bases between the two germline ends. Germline V gene lookup returns CDR1 SGHAT and CDR2 FQDESV (reference sequence). This CDR3 has 11 residues. This CDR3 reads CASSPGYGYTF. The CDR3 DNA sequence: TGTGCCAGCAGCCCCGGCTATGGCTACACCTTC.